This T cell receptor beta chain appears in the sequencing data of a study of CD8 T cells in Susac syndrome. On the study more broadly: Sequenced Susac syndrome patients included roughly six with active disease and fewer than ten who were in remission. Study-wide points: The TCR sequencing and HLA analysis in the study involved a relatively small number of individuals, as the study acknowledged. Clonal expansion was not observed in the Susac syndrome CD4+ T cell repertoires.

The germline CDR1 and CDR2 sequences are MNHEY and SMNVEV (reference sequence). The V end was cut by 3 bases, the J end by 2 bases, with 5 bases between. This CDR3 region has 14 residues. About this clonotype itself: Its antigen is unknown.

RNA amounts of roughly 0.45 to 1 ug underwent reverse transcription with random hexamers. TCRdb recomputed calls from the immunoSEQ multiplex PCR reads with MiXCR, one row per CDR3 protein. The sample includes roughly 160,000 distinct CDR3 sequences, roughly 95% of them seen just once. While CD8+ and CD4+ T cells were isolated negatively, TEMRA cells were enriched by FACS. This rearrangement joins TRBV27 to TRBJ2-6; possible D gene TRBD2, 5 bases. The sample was CD4+ T cells from PBMCs. The sequence was collected from a human donor with Susac syndrome. The DNA for the CDR3 is TGTGCCAGCAGTTTGGAGGCTGGGGCCAACGTCCTGACTTTC. Protein: CASSLEAGANVLTF. The full variable domain, with the rest looked up from reference TRBV27 and TRBJ2-6, is EAQVTQNPRYLITVTGKKLTVTCSQNMNHEYMSWYRQDPGLGLRQIYYSMNVEVTDKGDVPEGYKVSRKEKRNFPLILESPSPNQTSLYFCASSLEAGANVLTFGAGSRLTVL.